The present TCR beta chain was sequenced within a study of OX40 agonist ivuxolimab in advanced cancers. Describing the broader study: The costimulatory receptor OX40 (CD134) was targeted by ivuxolimab, a fully human IgG2 agonistic monoclonal antibody. Among the approximately 50 dose-escalation patients, 19 had hepatocellular carcinoma, around 15 melanoma, 9 renal cell carcinoma and 9 head and neck cancer. The dose-escalation cohort was approximately 83% male with a mean age of about 60 years, ranging from roughly 23 to 79. Intravenous ivuxolimab was administered to patients every 2 weeks at six dose levels: 0.01, 0.1, 0.3, 1.5, 3 and 10 mg/kg. Patients were allowed to have had prior anti-PD-1, anti-PD-L1 or anti-CTLA-4 therapy, and 30% to 50% of the dose-escalation patients had previously received checkpoint inhibitors. Three dose-escalation patients achieved partial responses, one with hepatocellular carcinoma and two with cutaneous melanoma. The paper describes the monotherapy dose-escalation part (N ≈ 51 patients) of the phase I trial of ivuxolimab. Peripheral TCRbeta sequencing aimed to test whether ivuxolimab altered TCR sequence diversity and caused clonal T-cell expansion.

V was cut back by 4 bases and J by 2 bases, leaving a gap of 11 bases between them. CDR1 and CDR2, looked up from the germline V gene, are LGHNA and YNFKEQ. Its CDR3 holds 14 amino acids, cysteine through phenylalanine. Only CDR3 DNA remains: 42 bases, in frame from the first base. Patients with autoimmune disease history or receiving systemic immunosuppression were excluded from the trial. Peripheral blood for TCR sequencing was drawn from every dose cohort at baseline, at cycle 4 day 1 and at cycle 7 day 1. The samples were drawn from a first-in-human, open-label, multicenter phase I dose-escalation trial of ivuxolimab. The trial enrolled adults with locally advanced or metastatic head and neck squamous cell, hepatocellular, melanoma or renal cell carcinoma. Before TCR sequencing, CD4+ T cells and CD8+ T cells from peripheral blood were sorted into separate populations. Genomic DNA was isolated from the sorted cells so that the TCRbeta CDR3 region could be sequenced. TCRbeta CDR3 regions were sequenced using the immunoSEQ Assay. This is the immuneACCESS table as TCRdb keeps it, with only in-frame sequences that have V and J called. A part of the clones is gone; compared with another copy, unresolved V genes explain less than half, and the rest is unexplained. The table for this sample lists fewer than 25,000 clones; about 83% of them were counted only once. The ten largest clones capture roughly 55% of the sample.

Study-wide findings and limitations: In the 0.1-3.0 mg/kg groups, partial responders were among the patients with the lowest normalized peripheral clonal expansion, particularly in CD8+ T cells. After ivuxolimab, more expanded clones were found on average in CD8+ T cells than in CD4+ T cells. Low levels of normalized T-cell clonal expansion were also seen in some nonresponding patients. At doses from 0.1 to 3.0 mg/kg, clonal expansion was seen in both CD4+ and CD8+ blood T cells between baseline and week 6. Antigen specificity was not determined for the clonally expanded peripheral T cells.

As to this clone: Its antigen is still unknown. Base qualities are not recorded, but no much larger clone differs from it by a single base. Different DNA sequences within this sample yield the same CDR3.

Sequences were derived from CD4+ or CD8+ T cells sorted from blood, sampled in a trial of the OX40 agonist ivuxolimab. The sequence links TRBV4-2 to TRBJ1-1; no D gene is confidently identified. This receptor was identified in an adult with an advanced solid tumor such as melanoma, head and neck, liver or kidney cancer. The DNA is TGTGCCAGCAGCCCCCGTACGGGAAACACTGAAGCTTTCTTT. Translation gives CASSPRTGNTEAFF.